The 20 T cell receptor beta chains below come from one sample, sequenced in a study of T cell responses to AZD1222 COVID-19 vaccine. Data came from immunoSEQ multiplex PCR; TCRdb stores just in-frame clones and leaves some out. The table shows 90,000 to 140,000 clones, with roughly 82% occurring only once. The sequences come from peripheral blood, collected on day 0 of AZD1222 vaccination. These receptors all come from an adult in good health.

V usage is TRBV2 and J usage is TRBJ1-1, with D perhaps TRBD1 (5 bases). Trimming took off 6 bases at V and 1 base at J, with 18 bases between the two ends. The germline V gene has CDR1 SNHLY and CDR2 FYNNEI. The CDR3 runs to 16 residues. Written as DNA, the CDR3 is TGTGCCAGCAGAGATGGGGGATCATGGGAGAACACTGAAGCTTTCTTT. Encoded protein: CASRDGGSWENTEAFF.

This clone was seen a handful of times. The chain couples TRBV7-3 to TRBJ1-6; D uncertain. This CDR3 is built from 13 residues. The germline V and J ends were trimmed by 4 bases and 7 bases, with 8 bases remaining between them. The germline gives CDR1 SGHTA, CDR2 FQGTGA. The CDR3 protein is CASSSYKNSPLHF. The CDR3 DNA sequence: TGTGCCAGCAGCTCATATAAGAATTCACCCCTCCACTTT.

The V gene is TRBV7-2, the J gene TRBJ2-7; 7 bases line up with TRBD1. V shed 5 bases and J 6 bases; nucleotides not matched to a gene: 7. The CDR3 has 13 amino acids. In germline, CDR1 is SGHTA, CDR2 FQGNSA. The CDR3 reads CASSRGRWAEQYF. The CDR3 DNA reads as TGTGCCAGCAGCAGGGGGCGCTGGGCCGAGCAGTACTTC.

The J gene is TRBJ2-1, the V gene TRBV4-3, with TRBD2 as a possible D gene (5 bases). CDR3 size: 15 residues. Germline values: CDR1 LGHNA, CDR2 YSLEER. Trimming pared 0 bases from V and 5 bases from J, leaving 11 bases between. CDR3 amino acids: CASSQDPRGNNEQFF. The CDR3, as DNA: TGCGCCAGCAGCCAAGATCCCCGGGGAAACAATGAGCAGTTCTTC.

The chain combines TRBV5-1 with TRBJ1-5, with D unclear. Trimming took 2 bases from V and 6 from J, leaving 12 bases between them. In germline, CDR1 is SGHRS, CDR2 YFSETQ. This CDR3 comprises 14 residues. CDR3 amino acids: CASSFLGGRQPQHF. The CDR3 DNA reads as TGCGCCAGCAGCTTTTTGGGAGGACGTCAGCCCCAGCATTTT.

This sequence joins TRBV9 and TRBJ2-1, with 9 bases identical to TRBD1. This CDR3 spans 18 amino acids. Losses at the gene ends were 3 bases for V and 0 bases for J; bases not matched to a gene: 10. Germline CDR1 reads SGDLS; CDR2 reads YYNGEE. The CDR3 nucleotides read TGTGCCAGCAGCGAGAGCATTCCGGGACAGGGCTCCTACAATGAGCAGTTCTTC. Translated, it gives CASSESIPGQGSYNEQFF.

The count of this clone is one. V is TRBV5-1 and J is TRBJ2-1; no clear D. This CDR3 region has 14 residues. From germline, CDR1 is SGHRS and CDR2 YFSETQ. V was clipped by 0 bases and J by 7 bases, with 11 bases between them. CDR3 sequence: CASSLVLSGNEQFF. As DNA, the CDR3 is TGCGCCAGCAGCTTGGTTCTATCCGGGAATGAGCAGTTCTTC.

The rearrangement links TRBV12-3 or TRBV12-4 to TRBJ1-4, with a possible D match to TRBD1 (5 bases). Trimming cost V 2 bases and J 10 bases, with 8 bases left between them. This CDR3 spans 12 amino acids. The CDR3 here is CASSLQGTKLFF. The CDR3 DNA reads TGTGCCAGCAGTTTACAGGGTACAAAACTGTTTTTT.

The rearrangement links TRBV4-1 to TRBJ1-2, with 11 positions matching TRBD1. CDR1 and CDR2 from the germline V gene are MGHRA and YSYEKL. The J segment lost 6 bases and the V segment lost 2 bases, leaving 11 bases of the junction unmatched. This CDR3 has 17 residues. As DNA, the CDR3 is TGCGCCAGCAGCCAAAGGGCCGTGGACAGGGGGCGGGATGGCTACACCTTC. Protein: CASSQRAVDRGRDGYTF.

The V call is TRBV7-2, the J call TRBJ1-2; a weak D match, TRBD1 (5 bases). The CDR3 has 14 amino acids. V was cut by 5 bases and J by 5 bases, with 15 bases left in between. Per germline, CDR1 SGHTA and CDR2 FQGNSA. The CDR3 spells CASSTHRTFYGYTF. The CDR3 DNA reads TGTGCCAGCAGCACACACAGGACCTTTTATGGCTACACCTTC.

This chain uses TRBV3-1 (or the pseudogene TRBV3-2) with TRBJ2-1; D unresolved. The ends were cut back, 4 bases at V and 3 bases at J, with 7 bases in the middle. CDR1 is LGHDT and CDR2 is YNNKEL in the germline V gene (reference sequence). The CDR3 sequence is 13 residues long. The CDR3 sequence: CASSPGFYNEQFF. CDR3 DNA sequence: TGTGCCAGCAGCCCCGGGTTCTACAATGAGCAGTTCTTC.

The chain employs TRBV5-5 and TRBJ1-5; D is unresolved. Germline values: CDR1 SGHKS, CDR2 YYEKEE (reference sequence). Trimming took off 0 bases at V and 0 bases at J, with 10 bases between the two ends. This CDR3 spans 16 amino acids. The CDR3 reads CASSLGRGYSNQPQHF. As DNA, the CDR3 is TGTGCCAGCAGCTTGGGGCGGGGTTATAGCAATCAGCCCCAGCATTTT. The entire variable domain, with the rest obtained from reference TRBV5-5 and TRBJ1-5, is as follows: DAGVTQSPTHLIKTRGQQVTLRCSPISGHKSVSWYQQVLGQGPQFIFQYYEKEERGRGNFPDRFSARQFPNYSSELNVNALLLGDSALYLCASSLGRGYSNQPQHFGDGTRLSIL.

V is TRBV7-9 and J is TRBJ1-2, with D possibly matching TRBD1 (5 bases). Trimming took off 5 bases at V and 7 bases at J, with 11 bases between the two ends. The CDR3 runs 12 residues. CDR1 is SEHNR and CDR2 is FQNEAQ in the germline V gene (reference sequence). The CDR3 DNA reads TGTGCCAGCAGCCCCCCCCAGGGTGGCTACACCTTC. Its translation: CASSPPQGGYTF.

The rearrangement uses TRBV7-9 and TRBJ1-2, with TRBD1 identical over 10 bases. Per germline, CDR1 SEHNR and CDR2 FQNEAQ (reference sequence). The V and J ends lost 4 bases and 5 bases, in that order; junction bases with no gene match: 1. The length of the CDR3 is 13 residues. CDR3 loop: CASSSGQGYGYTF. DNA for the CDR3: TGTGCCAGCAGCTCGGGACAGGGGTATGGCTACACCTTC.

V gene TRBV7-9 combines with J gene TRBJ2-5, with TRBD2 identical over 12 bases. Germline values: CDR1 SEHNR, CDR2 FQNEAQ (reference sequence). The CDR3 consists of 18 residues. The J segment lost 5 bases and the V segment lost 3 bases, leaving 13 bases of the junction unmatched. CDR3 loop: CASSFWLAGGLLEETQYF. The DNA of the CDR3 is TGTGCCAGCAGCTTTTGGCTAGCGGGGGGGCTGTTGGAGGAGACCCAGTACTTC.

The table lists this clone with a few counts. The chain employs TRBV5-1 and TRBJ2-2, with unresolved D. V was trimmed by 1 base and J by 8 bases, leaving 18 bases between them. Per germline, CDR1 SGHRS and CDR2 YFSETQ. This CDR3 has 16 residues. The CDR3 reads CASSLPYYSPRGELFF. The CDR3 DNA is TGCGCCAGCAGCTTGCCTTATTACAGTCCCAGGGGGGAGCTGTTTTTT.

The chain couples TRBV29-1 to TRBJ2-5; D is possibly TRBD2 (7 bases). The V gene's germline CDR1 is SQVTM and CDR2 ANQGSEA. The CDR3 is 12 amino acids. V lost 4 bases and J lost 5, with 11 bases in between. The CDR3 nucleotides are TGCAGCGTTGTCAGGGGAGGGGAGACCCAGTACTTC. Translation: CSVVRGGETQYF.

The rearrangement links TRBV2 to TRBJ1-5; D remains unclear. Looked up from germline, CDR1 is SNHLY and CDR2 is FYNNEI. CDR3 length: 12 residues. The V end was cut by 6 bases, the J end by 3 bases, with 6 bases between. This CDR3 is CASSQDNQPQHF. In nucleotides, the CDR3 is TGTGCCAGCAGCCAAGACAATCAGCCCCAGCATTTT.

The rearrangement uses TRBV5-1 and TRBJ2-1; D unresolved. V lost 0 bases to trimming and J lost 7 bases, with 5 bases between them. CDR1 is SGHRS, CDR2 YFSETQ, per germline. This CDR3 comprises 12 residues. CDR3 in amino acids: CASSLGLNEQFF. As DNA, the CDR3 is TGCGCCAGCAGCTTGGGGTTAAATGAGCAGTTCTTC.

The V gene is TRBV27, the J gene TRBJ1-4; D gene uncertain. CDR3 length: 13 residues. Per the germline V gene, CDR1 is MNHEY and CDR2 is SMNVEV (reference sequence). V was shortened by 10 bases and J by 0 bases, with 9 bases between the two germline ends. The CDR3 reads CATEAATNEKLFF. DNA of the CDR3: TGTGCCACCGAAGCCGCAACTAATGAAAAACTGTTTTTT.